These T cell receptor beta chains were read from a single sample in a study of cytomegalovirus exposure and HLA in healthy donors. Sequencing used immunoSEQ multiplex PCR; TCRdb keeps in-frame clones, though not all of them. This table has 150,000 to 200,000 clones, around 68% appearing once. Sample: PBMCs. The receptors were gathered from a man aged 50-59 years in good health and CMV-seronegative. The CDR3 runs from the conserved cysteine through the conserved F or W. The D gene is left open where the match is weak. Rows may omit the clone size; those that give it use once, few, many or a size class.

V,D,size,J,CDR3,DNA
TRBV7-2,-,once,TRBJ1-2,CASSLQGWDGYTF,TGTGCCAGCAGCTTACAGGGATGGGATGGCTACACCTTC
TRBV30,-,few,TRBJ1-2,CAWDRWDLYTF,TGTGCCTGGGACAGGTGGGATCTCTACACCTTC
TRBV20-1,-,-,TRBJ1-1,CSATGRTEAFF,TGCAGTGCTACAGGGCGGACTGAAGCTTTCTTT
TRBV7-9,-,-,TRBJ1-5,CASSLAGAGQPQHF,TGTGCCAGCAGCTTAGCGGGGGCAGGTCAGCCCCAGCATTTT
TRBV7-9,-,-,TRBJ1-4,CASSLAMDRNEKLFF,TGTGCCAGCAGCTTGGCCATGGACAGAAATGAAAAACTGTTTTTT
TRBV11-3,-,-,TRBJ2-7,CASSADRWNEQYF,TGTGCCAGCAGCGCTGACAGGTGGAACGAGCAGTACTTC
TRBV5-8,TRBD1,-,TRBJ1-2,CASSWGDRADYGYTF,TGTGCCAGCAGCTGGGGGGACAGGGCGGACTATGGCTACACCTTC
TRBV19,TRBD1,-,TRBJ2-1,CASSIPRGRNEQFF,TGTGCCAGTAGTATACCCAGGGGGCGCAATGAGCAGTTCTTC
TRBV19,-,-,TRBJ2-2,CASSITRGIDTGELFF,TGTGCCAGTAGTATAACCCGAGGGATCGACACCGGGGAGCTGTTTTTT
TRBV6-1,-,-,TRBJ1-6,CASSELGPTVPPLHF,TGTGCCAGCAGTGAATTAGGTCCGACAGTCCCACCCCTCCACTTT
TRBV27,TRBD1,-,TRBJ2-2,CASSGDRDRVTGELFF,TGTGCCAGCAGTGGAGACCGGGACAGGGTCACCGGGGAGCTGTTTTTT
TRBV6-4,-,once,TRBJ1-1,CASSGSGSRAEAFF,TGTGCCAGCAGTGGCTCCGGGAGCCGAGCTGAAGCTTTCTTT
TRBV5-8,-,-,TRBJ2-7,CASSPETFSGEQYF,TGTGCCAGCAGCCCCGAAACCTTCTCGGGGGAGCAGTACTTC
TRBV29-1,-,-,TRBJ1-2,CSVDEAGRPPTNYGYTF,TGCAGCGTTGATGAGGCGGGCAGGCCCCCTACTAACTATGGCTACACCTTC
TRBV6-1,TRBD1,-,TRBJ2-7,CASSEQGAHEQYF,TGTGCCAGCAGTGAACAGGGGGCCCACGAGCAGTACTTC
TRBV7-3,TRBD2,few,TRBJ2-5,CASSLAGGPWETQYF,TGTGCCAGCAGCTTAGCGGGGGGGCCCTGGGAGACCCAGTACTTC
TRBV11-1,-,-,TRBJ1-1,CASSVGGADTEAFF,TGTGCCAGCAGCGTGGGAGGGGCCGACACTGAAGCTTTCTTT
TRBV6-4,-,few,TRBJ1-3,CASSDRAGGNTIYF,TGTGCCAGCAGTGACAGGGCGGGAGGAAACACCATATATTTT
TRBV7-2,-,-,TRBJ2-2,CASSLAAGLGGELFF,TGTGCCAGCAGCTTAGCGGCAGGGTTGGGCGGGGAGCTGTTTTTT
TRBV5-1,TRBD2,-,TRBJ2-1,CASSSRSGGANEQFF,TGCGCCAGCAGCTCTCGCAGCGGGGGGGCCAATGAGCAGTTCTTC
TRBV5-1,TRBD1,-,TRBJ2-7,CASSSLQGAGEQYF,TGCGCCAGCAGCTCATTACAGGGGGCCGGAGAGCAGTACTTC
TRBV4-1,TRBD2,-,TRBJ2-7,CASSQVSLLAFTGEQYF,TGCGCCAGCAGCCAAGTCTCACTACTAGCGTTTACGGGGGAGCAGTACTTC
TRBV19,-,-,TRBJ2-1,CASSSLQGGDEQFF,TGTGCCAGTAGTAGCCTACAAGGGGGAGATGAGCAGTTCTTC
TRBV6-5,TRBD1,-,TRBJ2-4,CASRPTGISIQYF,TGTGCCAGTAGACCGACAGGGATTAGCATTCAGTACTTC
TRBV29-1,-,few,TRBJ1-2,CSASTSPQANYGYTF,TGCAGCGCCTCGACAAGTCCTCAAGCTAACTATGGCTACACCTTC
TRBV28,-,-,TRBJ1-6,CASSRTDRIFHF,TGTGCCAGCAGTCGAACCGACAGGATTTTCCACTTT
TRBV5-4,-,-,TRBJ1-1,CASSFMATEAFF,TGTGCCAGCAGCTTTATGGCCACTGAAGCTTTCTTT
TRBV28,TRBD1,-,TRBJ2-7,CASSLRDREYEQYF,TGTGCCAGCAGTTTAAGGGACAGGGAGTACGAGCAGTACTTC
TRBV13,-,once,TRBJ2-7,CASSPRDSLYEQYF,TGTGCCAGCAGCCCGCGGGACAGTCTCTACGAGCAGTACTTC
TRBV9,-,-,TRBJ2-7,CASSPRRGGSEQYF,TGTGCCAGCAGCCCGCGGAGGGGGGGCTCCGAGCAGTACTTC
TRBV29-1,-,-,TRBJ1-2,CSVETGDRGGYTF,TGCAGCGTTGAGACAGGCGACCGTGGGGGCTACACCTTC
TRBV7-2,TRBD2,-,TRBJ2-7,CASSPGLAEYYEQYF,TGTGCCAGCAGCCCGGGACTAGCGGAATACTACGAGCAGTACTTC
TRBV29-1,TRBD1,few,TRBJ1-1,CSGAGGHTEAFF,TGCAGCGGGGCAGGGGGCCACACTGAAGCTTTCTTT
TRBV11-2,TRBD1,-,TRBJ1-6,CASSLGQQWNSPLHF,TGTGCCAGCAGCCTGGGACAGCAATGGAATTCACCCCTCCACTTT
TRBV19,-,-,TRBJ2-7,CASSIASGGLGYEQYF,TGTGCCAGTAGTATAGCCTCGGGGGGCCTGGGCTACGAGCAGTACTTC
TRBV27,-,few,TRBJ2-7,CASSSRDNHYEQYF,TGTGCCAGCAGTTCCCGGGACAACCACTACGAGCAGTACTTC
TRBV2,TRBD1,-,TRBJ1-1,CASDPQGARTEAFF,TGTGCCAGCGACCCTCAGGGGGCGAGGACTGAAGCTTTCTTT
TRBV28,-,few,TRBJ2-7,CASKVHEVSSYEQYF,TGTGCCAGTAAAGTCCACGAGGTCTCCTCCTACGAGCAGTACTTC
TRBV19,TRBD1,-,TRBJ1-3,CASSRQGTTGNTIYF,TGTGCCAGTAGTCGACAGGGGACTACTGGAAACACCATATATTTT
TRBV6-1,TRBD1,-,TRBJ1-2,CASSKRGQIYGYTF,TGTGCCAGCAGTAAAAGGGGGCAGATCTATGGCTACACCTTC
TRBV10-3,TRBD1,-,TRBJ2-2,CAIRGTVSGDTGELFF,TGTGCCATCCGTGGGACAGTCTCCGGAGACACTGGGGAGCTGTTTTTT
TRBV10-1,-,-,TRBJ1-3,CASSSGSSGNTIYF,TGCGCCAGCAGCAGTGGGAGCTCTGGAAACACCATATATTTT
TRBV9,TRBD1,-,TRBJ2-2,CASSVTGDTGELFF,TGTGCCAGCAGCGTAACAGGGGACACCGGGGAGCTGTTTTTT
TRBV2,-,few,TRBJ1-2,CASSDTGNSIYGYTF,TGTGCCAGCAGTGATACAGGGAATTCGATCTATGGCTACACCTTC
TRBV19,TRBD1,-,TRBJ2-7,CASSIGRTGTYEQYF,TGTGCCAGTAGTATAGGGCGGACAGGTACCTACGAGCAGTACTTC
TRBV7-2,TRBD1,few,TRBJ2-7,CASSIGQVSSYEQYF,TGTGCCAGCAGCATTGGACAGGTATCCTCCTACGAGCAGTACTTC
TRBV5-1,TRBD2,few,TRBJ2-3,CASSFGRLAGGGTDTQYF,TGCGCCAGCAGCTTCGGAAGGCTAGCGGGGGGCGGCACAGATACGCAGTATTTT
TRBV21-1,-,-,TRBJ1-4,CASSSRPGGKPATNEKLFF,TGTGCCAGCAGCTCTCGCCCAGGGGGTAAACCTGCAACTAATGAAAAACTGTTTTTT
TRBV28,-,-,TRBJ2-7,CASSQGGAYEQYF,TGTGCCAGCAGCCAAGGGGGGGCCTACGAGCAGTACTTC
TRBV27,-,-,TRBJ2-7,CASSFSQPYEQYF,TGTGCCAGCAGTTTTTCACAGCCATACGAGCAGTACTTC
TRBV13,TRBD1,-,TRBJ1-3,CASSSRQGATGNTIYF,TGTGCCAGCAGCTCCAGACAGGGGGCGACGGGAAACACCATATATTTT
TRBV19,TRBD2,-,TRBJ2-7,CASSIAGGPWEQYF,TGTGCCAGTAGTATAGCGGGGGGGCCTTGGGAGCAGTACTTC
TRBV4-1,-,-,TRBJ1-3,CASSQEGPFAGNTIYF,TGCGCCAGCAGCCAAGAGGGCCCTTTTGCGGGAAACACCATATATTTT
TRBV14,-,-,TRBJ1-1,CASSQAPGIGEAFF,TGTGCCAGCAGCCAAGCACCAGGGATTGGTGAAGCTTTCTTT
TRBV10-3,TRBD1,few,TRBJ2-7,CAIRPGQGRYEQYF,TGTGCCATCCGGCCGGGACAGGGGAGGTACGAGCAGTACTTC